Listed here are 29 T cell receptor beta chains from one sample, sequenced in a study of CXCR3-negative and CXCR3-positive naive CD8 T cells. The libraries of TRB cDNA were constructed through 5' RACE using UMI labels. TCRdb re-called the 5' RACE reads and catalogs CDR3 proteins one per entry, DNA excluded. The sample has about 24,000 distinct CDR3 sequences, and its top ten clones hold roughly 3.9%. The sequenced sample was naive CXCR3- CD8+ T cells from blood. Documented subset: CD45RO-CCR7+CD27+CD95- naive CD8+ T cells lacking CXCR3 (TNR3-). The receptors come from a human donor in good health. Some clones in this sample may be carry-over from other donors' samples.

The chain couples TRBV12-3 or TRBV12-4 to TRBJ2-7; TCRdb proposes TRBD2, but this gene call is untestable without DNA. The CDR3 consists of 15 residues. The CDR3 spells CASSPTSQPSYEQYF.

The chain links TRBV7-2 to TRBJ2-7; checking the TCRdb D call of TRBD2 is not possible without DNA. The V gene's germline CDR1 is SGHTA and CDR2 FQGNSA. The CDR3 covers 15 residues. The CDR3 protein is CASSNPGLADYEQYF.

The chain couples TRBV12-3 or TRBV12-4 to TRBJ2-1; TCRdb picks TRBD1, but there is no DNA to check that call. The CDR3 runs to 15 residues. CDR3 region: CASTPSRDSYNEQFF.

CDR3 sequence: CASSFRGQVTYEQYF. The rearrangement uses TRBV12-3 or TRBV12-4 and TRBJ2-7; TCRdb's D call of TRBD1 is untestable without DNA. The CDR3 runs to 15 residues.

The V gene is TRBV29-1, the J gene TRBJ2-3; with no DNA, the TCRdb D assignment of TRBD2 cannot be verified. This CDR3 has 13 residues. Germline CDR1 reads SQVTM; CDR2 reads ANQGSEA. CDR3 protein: CSVVAGSTDTQYF.

The chain joins TRBV7-2 to TRBJ2-3; TCRdb calls TRBD2, which cannot be checked without DNA. CDR3 length: 15 residues. Germline V gene sequence: CDR1 SGHTA, CDR2 FQGNSA. CDR3 sequence: CASSLTSGVADTQCF.

V gene TRBV6-2 or TRBV6-3 combines with J gene TRBJ1-1. The CDR3 sequence is 13 residues long. The V gene's germline CDR1 is MNHEY and CDR2 SVGEGT. CDR3 loop: CASSWTLNTEAFF.

The chain joins TRBV4-1 to TRBJ2-7. Per germline, CDR1 MGHRA and CDR2 YSYEKL. This CDR3 has 16 amino acids. The CDR3 reads CASSQVLGTSSYEQYF.

V is TRBV29-1 and J is TRBJ2-2; without DNA, the TCRdb call of TRBD2 cannot be checked. The length of the CDR3 is 12 residues. Germline values: CDR1 SQVTM, CDR2 ANQGSEA. The CDR3 sequence is CSVSEGAGELFF.

This chain connects TRBV28 to TRBJ2-4; TCRdb names TRBD1, which stays unverified in the absence of DNA. Germline lookup yields CDR1 MDHEN and CDR2 SYDVKM. The CDR3 spans 17 residues. This CDR3 reads CASSYRGPGLAKNIQYF.

V usage is TRBV29-1 and J usage is TRBJ1-2; the TRBD1 assignment by TCRdb is unverifiable without DNA. The germline CDR1 and CDR2 sequences are SQVTM and ANQGSEA. This CDR3 comprises 14 residues. The CDR3: CSADPGFGYSGYTF.

The chain couples TRBV27 to TRBJ2-3; TCRdb's D gene call, TRBD1, goes unchecked for lack of DNA. Looked up from germline, CDR1 is MNHEY and CDR2 is SMNVEV (reference sequence). The CDR3 has 12 amino acids. The CDR3 here is CASSLGGDTQYF.

The chain carries TRBV29-1 and TRBJ2-5; the TRBD1 assignment by TCRdb is unverifiable without DNA. The CDR3 loop spans 15 amino acids. The germline V gene encodes CDR1 SQVTM and CDR2 ANQGSEA. The chain's CDR3 is CSAQPGQGHQETQYF.

J is TRBJ1-4 and V is TRBV7-6; the D call from TCRdb, TRBD1, cannot be confirmed without DNA. Germline V gene lookup returns CDR1 SGHVS and CDR2 FNYEAQ. The CDR3 spans 17 residues. The CDR3 region is CASKAGDSYPFYEKLFF.

This rearrangement joins TRBV7-8 to TRBJ2-7. Germline V lookup: CDR1 SGHVS, CDR2 FQNEAQ. CDR3 length: 13 amino acids. CDR3 sequence reads: CASSSLLSYEQYF.

The chain is built from TRBV4-3 and TRBJ2-7; the D gene TCRdb calls, TRBD1, cannot be checked with no DNA. Germline V gene lookup returns CDR1 LGHNA and CDR2 YSLEER. This CDR3 is built from 15 residues. The CDR3 region is CASSQGRGESYEQYF.

V gene TRBV28 combines with J gene TRBJ2-3; TCRdb proposes TRBD2, but this gene call is untestable without DNA. There are 19 residues in the CDR3. Germline V gene sequence: CDR1 MDHEN, CDR2 SYDVKM. Here the CDR3 reads CASSLRLAELLRGTDTQYF.

The rearrangement uses TRBV6-2 or TRBV6-3 and TRBJ2-7; checking the TCRdb D call of TRBD1 is not possible without DNA. This CDR3 spans 14 amino acids. CDR1 is MNHEY, CDR2 SVGEGT, per germline. This chain's CDR3 is CASSPTGGTYEQYF.

This chain joins TRBV4-3 and TRBJ1-1; as DNA is missing, the TRBD1 call by TCRdb cannot be tested. The CDR3 has 18 amino acids. Germline assignment: CDR1 LGHNA and CDR2 YSLEER. The CDR3 spells CASSQDTGGLDLGTEAFF.

The V call is TRBV20-1, the J call TRBJ1-1. In germline, CDR1 is DFQATT, CDR2 SNEGSKA (reference sequence). The CDR3 sequence is 12 residues long. This CDR3 is CSASPRETEAFF.

V and J are TRBV7-2 and TRBJ2-7; the TCRdb D gene call, TRBD1, has no DNA to confirm it. Per germline, CDR1 SGHTA and CDR2 FQGNSA. The CDR3 is 15 amino acids. The CDR3: CASSLVTDIRYEQYF.

V gene TRBV7-9 combines with J gene TRBJ2-5; lacking DNA, the TRBD1 call made by TCRdb goes unchecked. The CDR3 runs to 14 residues. Germline assignment: CDR1 SEHNR and CDR2 FQNEAQ (reference sequence). CDR3 amino acids: CASSLDREVETQYF.

The CDR3 loop is CASSLPGRNDNEQFF. The rearrangement uses TRBV7-6 and TRBJ2-1. CDR3 length: 15 amino acids. The germline gives CDR1 SGHVS, CDR2 FNYEAQ. The full variable domain, rest sourced from reference TRBV7-6 and TRBJ2-1, is GAGVSQSPRYKVTKRGQDVALRCDPISGHVSLYWYRQALGQGPEFLTYFNYEAQQDKSGLPNDRFSAERPEGSISTLTIQRTEQRDSAMYRCASSLPGRNDNEQFFGPGTRLTVL.

The genes are TRBV6-5 and TRBJ2-6; lacking DNA, the TRBD1 call made by TCRdb goes unchecked. Germline assignment: CDR1 MNHEY and CDR2 SVGAGI. This CDR3 contains 17 residues. The CDR3 is CASSLGQGEAGANVLTF.

The rearrangement uses TRBV28 and TRBJ1-3. The CDR3 is made up of 14 amino acids. Germline V gives CDR1 MDHEN, CDR2 SYDVKM. The CDR3 protein is CASSWSYSGNTIYF.

This chain uses TRBV21-1 with TRBJ2-5; TCRdb designates TRBD1, a call that cannot be tested without DNA. TRBV21-1 is a pseudogene locus. The CDR3 totals 15 residues. This CDR3 is CASSKECGGEETQYF.

The chain combines TRBV29-1 with TRBJ1-2. Germline CDR1 and CDR2: SQVTM and ANQGSEA. The CDR3 has 12 amino acids. The CDR3 is CSVEGGAGGYTF.

V gene TRBV29-1 combines with J gene TRBJ2-5. The CDR3 length is 12 residues. CDR1 is SQVTM and CDR2 is ANQGSEA in the germline V gene. This CDR3 reads CSVEDLGQTQYF.

V is TRBV4-1 and J is TRBJ2-4; lacking DNA, the TRBD1 call made by TCRdb goes unchecked. CDR1 and CDR2 (germline): MGHRA, YSYEKL. The CDR3 is 17 residues long. CDR3 in amino acids: CASSQVTGGGAKNIQYF.